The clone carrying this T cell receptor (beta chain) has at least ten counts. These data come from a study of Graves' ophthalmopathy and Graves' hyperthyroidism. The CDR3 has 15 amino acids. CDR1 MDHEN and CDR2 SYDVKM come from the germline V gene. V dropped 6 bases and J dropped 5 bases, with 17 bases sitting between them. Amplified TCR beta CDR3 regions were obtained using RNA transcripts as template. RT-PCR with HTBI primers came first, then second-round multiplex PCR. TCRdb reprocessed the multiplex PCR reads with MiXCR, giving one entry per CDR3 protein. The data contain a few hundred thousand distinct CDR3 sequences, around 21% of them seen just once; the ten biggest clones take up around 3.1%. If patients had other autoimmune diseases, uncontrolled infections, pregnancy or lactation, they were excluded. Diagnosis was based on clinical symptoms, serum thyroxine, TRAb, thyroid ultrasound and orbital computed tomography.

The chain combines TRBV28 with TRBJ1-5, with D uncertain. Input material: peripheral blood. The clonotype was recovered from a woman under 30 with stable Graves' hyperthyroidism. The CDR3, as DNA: TGTGCCAGCAGCCCCCCCTCTGAAGGGTATCAGCCCCAGCATTTT. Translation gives CASSPPSEGYQPQHF.